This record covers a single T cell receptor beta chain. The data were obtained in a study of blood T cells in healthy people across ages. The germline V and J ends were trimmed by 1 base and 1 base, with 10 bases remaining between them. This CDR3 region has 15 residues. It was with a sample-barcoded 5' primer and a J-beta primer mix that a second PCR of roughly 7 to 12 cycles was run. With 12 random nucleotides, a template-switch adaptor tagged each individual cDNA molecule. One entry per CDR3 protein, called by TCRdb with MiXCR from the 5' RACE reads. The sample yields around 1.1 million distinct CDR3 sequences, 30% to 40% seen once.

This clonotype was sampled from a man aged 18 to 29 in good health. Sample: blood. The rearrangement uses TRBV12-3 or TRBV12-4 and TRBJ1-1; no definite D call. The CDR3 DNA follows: TGTGCCAGCAGTTTAGGTGATTCGGGGAACACTGAAGCTTTCTTT. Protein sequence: CASSLGDSGNTEAFF.